The 21 T cell receptor beta chains below all came from one sample that was sequenced in a study of T cells after yellow fever vaccination. Each CDR3 protein gets one entry after TCRdb re-called the 5' RACE reads with MiXCR. The data contain 250,000 to 350,000 distinct CDR3 sequences, approximately 10% of them singletons. The sample was CD4+ T cells sorted from PBMCs, taken 5 days after the yellow fever booster vaccination. These receptors were obtained from a man younger than 35 who received the YFV17D yellow fever vaccine.

In this sample, this clonotype turned up a few times. CDR3 loop: CASSPNDGPGNTIYF. For the CDR3, the DNA is TGTGCCAGCTCACCTAACGACGGACCTGGAAACACCATATATTTT. V and J are TRBV18 and TRBJ1-3; D not certain. V was shortened by 3 bases and J by 2 bases, with 11 bases between the two germline ends. The CDR3 has 15 amino acids. Germline V gives CDR1 KGHSH, CDR2 LQKENI.

This clonotype was recorded a few times. V usage is TRBV4-3 and J usage is TRBJ1-3; D uncertain. Germline CDR1 reads LGHNA; CDR2 reads YSLEER. The CDR3 has 13 amino acids. Trimming took off 0 bases at V and 5 bases at J, with 5 bases between the two ends. The CDR3 sequence: CASSQELRNTIYF. DNA for the CDR3: TGCGCCAGCAGCCAAGAACTTAGAAACACCATATATTTT.

The chain combines TRBV5-1 with TRBJ1-6, with 8 bases that match TRBD1. Germline V gene sequence: CDR1 SGHRS, CDR2 YFSETQ. With V trimmed by 4 bases and J by 7 bases, 10 bases remained unmatched. CDR3 length: 16 amino acids. CDR3 amino acids: CASSLRGPVTNSPLHF. In DNA form, the CDR3 reads TGCGCCAGCAGCCTCAGGGGGCCGGTTACGAATTCACCCCTCCACTTT.

This clonotype has only a few counts. V and J are TRBV5-1 and TRBJ2-1; a weak D match, TRBD2 (5 bases). The CDR3 runs 14 residues. Germline CDR1 reads SGHRS; CDR2 reads YFSETQ. V was clipped by 0 bases and J by 9 bases, with 13 bases between them. The CDR3 nucleotides read TGCGCCAGCAGCTTGGATCCCGGGGTCGGTGAGCAGTTCTTC. This sequence encodes CASSLDPGVGEQFF. The variable domain in full, completed from reference TRBV5-1 and TRBJ2-1, reads KAGVTQTPRYLIKTRGQQVTLSCSPISGHRSVSWYQQTPGQGLQFLFEYFSETQRNKGNFPGRFSGRQFSNSRSEMNVSTLELGDSALYLCASSLDPGVGEQFFGPGTRLTVL.

J is TRBJ2-3 and V is TRBV7-9, with TRBD2 identical over 7 bases. The germline V gene encodes CDR1 SEHNR and CDR2 FQNEAQ (reference sequence). The CDR3 contains 15 residues. The trim removed 1 base at V and 6 bases at J, leaving 7 bases unmatched. The CDR3 loop is CASSLVRGGLDTQYF. DNA of the CDR3: TGTGCCAGCAGCTTAGTTCGCGGGGGACTGGATACGCAGTATTTT.

The chain carries TRBV7-9 and TRBJ2-1; D not resolved. The CDR3 is 15 residues long. The germline CDR1 and CDR2 sequences are SEHNR and FQNEAQ (reference sequence). Deletions cut 5 bases from V and 7 bases from J, with 18 bases between. In DNA, the CDR3 is TGTGCCAGCAGCGAAACCCCATACCAGGTTAATGAGCAGTTCTTC. Its protein is CASSETPYQVNEQFF.

This clonotype was counted ten times or more. This chain links TRBV7-2 with TRBJ1-1; D remains unclear. This CDR3 region has 10 residues. Looked up from germline, CDR1 is SGHTA and CDR2 is FQGNSA. V lost 4 bases and J lost 10, with 7 bases in between. CDR3 loop: CASSSDGAFF. The CDR3 nucleotides are TGTGCCAGCAGCTCCGACGGAGCTTTCTTT.

A few counts support this clonotype. J is TRBJ2-7 and V is TRBV19, with a tentative D call TRBD1 (5 bases). Germline V gives CDR1 LNHDA, CDR2 SQIVND (reference sequence). The CDR3 has 12 residues. Trimming took 10 bases from V and 0 from J, leaving 10 bases between them. CDR3 sequence: CATSDSSYEQYF. The CDR3 DNA follows: TGTGCCACGTCAGACAGCTCCTACGAGCAGTACTTC.

The rearrangement links TRBV7-2 to TRBJ1-4; D not resolved. This CDR3 is 14 amino acids long. Germline-derived CDR1 and CDR2 are SGHTA and FQGNSA. The V end lost 6 bases, the J end lost 3 bases, and 11 bases lay between the germline ends. CDR3 loop: CASSEQYSNEKLFF. The CDR3 region has the DNA TGTGCCAGCAGTGAACAGTATTCTAATGAAAAACTGTTTTTT.

The J gene is TRBJ2-5, the V gene TRBV4-2; TRBD2 agrees at 9 bases. The germline CDR1 and CDR2 sequences are LGHNA and YNFKEQ. The J segment lost 4 bases and the V segment lost 0 bases, leaving 15 bases of the junction unmatched. The CDR3 has 19 residues. CDR3 in amino acids: CASSQELRGGASSGETQYF. The CDR3, as DNA: TGTGCCAGCAGCCAAGAACTGCGCGGGGGGGCCAGTTCGGGAGAGACCCAGTACTTC.

The J gene is TRBJ1-4, the V gene TRBV4-3, with D perhaps matching TRBD1 (5 bases). The length of the CDR3 is 18 residues. Germline V gives CDR1 LGHNA, CDR2 YSLEER. V lost 3 bases to trimming and J lost 0 bases, with 17 bases between them. The CDR3 DNA reads as TGCGCCAGCAGCCACACACCGCAGGGAACTGCAACTAATGAAAAACTGTTTTTT. This gives the protein CASSHTPQGTATNEKLFF.

V is TRBV4-1 and J is TRBJ1-1; D is undetermined. Germline assignment: CDR1 MGHRA and CDR2 YSYEKL. Trimming shortened V by 4 bases and J by 6 bases, and 12 bases separated the two germline ends. There are 13 residues in the CDR3. Written as DNA, the CDR3 is TGCGCCAGCAGCCTAGCGGGTAGCGCTGAAGCTTTCTTT. Its protein product is CASSLAGSAEAFF.

The rearrangement uses TRBV4-2 and TRBJ2-6; D possibly uses TRBD1 or TRBD2 (5 bases each). The V gene lost 6 bases and the J gene lost 1 base, with 19 bases spanning the gap. The CDR3 consists of 18 residues. CDR1 and CDR2 (germline): LGHNA, YNFKEQ. The CDR3 nucleotides read TGTGCCAGCAGACCCCGGGACCAATCATTATCTGGGGCCAACGTCCTGACTTTC. This translates into CASRPRDQSLSGANVLTF.

This chain joins TRBV5-4 and TRBJ2-5, with TRBD2 matching over 9 bases. Germline loops: CDR1 SGHNT, CDR2 YYREEE (reference sequence). This CDR3 is 14 amino acids long. V was clipped by 1 base and J by 3 bases; unmatched bases: 1. The CDR3 spells CASSLQRGEETQYF. The CDR3 region has the DNA TGTGCCAGCAGCTTGCAGCGGGGGGAAGAGACCCAGTACTTC.

The J gene is TRBJ2-7, the V gene TRBV5-6, with D perhaps matching TRBD1 (5 bases). Trimming removed 0 bases from V and 4 bases from J, with 14 bases in between. Germline CDR1 is SGHDT and CDR2 is YYEEEE. CDR3 length: 15 amino acids. The CDR3 sequence: CASSLDRTNAYEQYF. The CDR3 DNA reads TGTGCCAGCAGCTTGGACAGGACGAATGCGTACGAGCAGTACTTC. The full variable domain, rest sourced from reference TRBV5-6 and TRBJ2-7, is DAGVTQSPTHLIKTRGQQVTLRCSPKSGHDTVSWYQQALGQGPQFIFQYYEEEERQRGNFPDRFSGHQFPNYSSELNVNALLLGDSALYLCASSLDRTNAYEQYFGPGTRLTVT.

In this sample, this clonotype turned up many times. The chain combines TRBV12-3 or TRBV12-4 with TRBJ2-1, with 13 bases aligning to TRBD2. J was trimmed by 7 bases and V by 4 bases; bases with no gene match: 1. The CDR3 contains 14 residues. The CDR3 DNA reads TGTGCCAGCAGTTCGACTAGCGGGGGGAATGAGCAGTTCTTC. It encodes CASSSTSGGNEQFF.

V is TRBV24-1 and J is TRBJ2-7, with 7 bases fitting TRBD1. There are 11 residues in the CDR3. The germline V gene encodes CDR1 KGHDR and CDR2 SFDVKD. J gave up 4 bases and V 8 bases, and 1 base lay outside the gene matches. In DNA, the CDR3 is TGTGCCACCATACAGGGGTACGAGCAGTACTTC. Its translation is CATIQGYEQYF.

The V and J genes are TRBV7-9 and TRBJ1-6, with D tentatively TRBD1 (5 bases). The germline V and J ends were trimmed by 2 bases and 9 bases, with 8 bases remaining between them. This CDR3 has 13 amino acids. CDR1 and CDR2 (germline): SEHNR, FQNEAQ (reference sequence). The CDR3 is CASSLYGGSPLHF. DNA of the CDR3: TGTGCCAGCAGCTTATACGGGGGTTCACCCCTCCACTTT.

This clonotype was found a few times. The chain combines TRBV7-2 with TRBJ2-7, with unresolved D. Per the germline V gene, CDR1 is SGHTA and CDR2 is FQGNSA. The CDR3 is made up of 13 amino acids. The V end was cut by 2 bases, the J end by 6 bases, with 11 bases between. This CDR3 is CASSLSLGSEQYF. CDR3 coding DNA: TGTGCCAGCAGCTTATCCTTGGGGTCCGAGCAGTACTTC.

This clonotype has just a few counts. The chain links TRBV12-2 to TRBJ2-3. TRBV12-2 is labeled a pseudogene. The CDR3 sequence is 18 residues long. CDR3 coding DNA: TGTGCAAGTCGCTTAGCGATCGCCATACGGAGAGACACAGATACGCAGTATTTT. It is translated as CASRLAIAIRRDTDTQYF.

This clonotype was seen only a few times. The chain employs TRBV3-1 and TRBJ1-2; 8 bases map to TRBD1. CDR3 length: 12 amino acids. V trimming: 6 bases; J trimming: 8 bases; junction bases outside the gene matches: 5. Per the germline V gene, CDR1 is LGHDT and CDR2 is YNNKEL (reference sequence). The CDR3 bases are TGTGCCAGCAGGACAGGGGCCGGGGGCTACACCTTC. Protein sequence: CASRTGAGGYTF.